This TCR beta chain was documented in a study of OX40 agonist ivuxolimab in advanced cancers. Study information: An anti-OX40 (CD134) antibody with agonistic activity, ivuxolimab, was administered to patients. The mean age was approximately 60 years, ranging from 23 to 79, with about four fifths of participants male.

Study-wide findings and caveats: CD8+ T cells showed, on average, more clonal expansion than CD4+ cells.

Notes on this clone: Its antigen remains unidentified.

V shed 4 bases and J shed 6 bases, with 10 bases lying between them. The CDR3 extends over 12 amino acids. Data came from immunoSEQ multiplex PCR; TCRdb stores just in-frame clones and leaves some out. The repertoire holds tens of thousands of clones, with about 87% as singletons. The source of this sequence is an adult with an advanced solid tumor such as melanoma, head and neck, liver or kidney cancer. Material: CD4+ or CD8+ T cells sorted from blood, obtained in a trial of the OX40 agonist ivuxolimab. The chain joins TRBV7-1 to TRBJ2-7; a weak D match, TRBD2 (6 bases). TRBV7-1 is recorded as an ORF, its role being uncertain. The CDR3 loop is CASSLADREQYF. CDR3 DNA sequence: TGTGCCAGCAGCTTAGCGGACCGCGAGCAGTACTTC.